This T cell receptor (beta chain) was identified during a study of radiotherapy plus CTLA-4 blockade in lung cancer. The table lists this clone with a count of one. The method was immunoSEQ multiplex PCR; TCRdb's version includes in-frame clones alone and lacks a portion of them. In the table there are roughly 80,000 clones, around 76% of which are singletons. V was pared by 4 bases and J by 0 bases, with 12 bases of the junction left unmatched. Germline CDR1 is ENHRY and CDR2 is SYGVKD. This CDR3 has 18 amino acids. This receptor was identified in a human donor with non-small cell lung cancer who had a partial response to radiotherapy plus ipilimumab. Some clones in this sample may be carry-over from other donors' samples. Sample: peripheral blood, taken from a patient treated with radiotherapy plus ipilimumab. The chain is built from TRBV10-3 and TRBJ1-1; TRBD1 matches at 9 bases. CDR3 region: CAISAPGQGTSLNTEAFF. The CDR3 region has the DNA TGTGCCATCAGTGCCCCGGGACAGGGTACCTCGTTGAACACTGAAGCTTTCTTT.